The rows below give T cell receptor beta chains drawn from one sample of a study of lymphopenia after photon versus proton radiotherapy. Sequenced by immunoSEQ multiplex PCR; TCRdb stores in-frame clones only, minus some. The data show roughly 58,000 clones, about nine tenths seen once. The specimen comprised peripheral blood, sampled from a patient treated with proton-based radiotherapy. Receptors were obtained from a man aged 80 or over with esophageal cancer. The CDR3 runs from the conserved cysteine through the conserved F or W. The order of the fields is CDR3 protein, CDR3 DNA, J gene, D gene, clone size, V gene. D genes are given only for firm matches. For some rows the clone size is stated as once, few or many, or as a class when expanded; others skip it.

CASSLGAGGYTDTQYF,TGTGCCAGCAGTTTAGGTGCAGGGGGCTACACAGATACGCAGTATTTT,TRBJ2-3,TRBD1,NA,TRBV27
CASSYGYIGTEAFF,TGTGCCAGCAGTTACGGGTATATCGGCACTGAAGCTTTCTTT,TRBJ1-1,NA,NA,TRBV6-5
CASRTGQGGDEKLFF,TGCGCCAGCAGAACCGGACAGGGAGGCGATGAAAAACTGTTTTTT,TRBJ1-4,TRBD1,NA,TRBV4-1
CASSPEGLGTEAFF,TGCGCCAGCAGCCCCGAGGGCTTGGGCACTGAAGCTTTCTTT,TRBJ1-1,NA,NA,TRBV5-1
CASSWTPGQPSYEQYF,TGCGCCAGCAGTTGGACTCCGGGACAGCCATCCTACGAGCAGTACTTC,TRBJ2-7,TRBD1,few,TRBV10-1
CASSPPGDTQYF,TGTGCCAGCAGCCCACCGGGAGATACGCAGTATTTT,TRBJ2-3,NA,NA,TRBV7-9
CASTRNSPGLNEQYF,TGTGCCAGCACCCGAAACTCCCCCGGACTTAACGAGCAGTACTTC,TRBJ2-7,NA,once,TRBV7-2
CSLLQREGTKTQYF,TGCAGCTTACTCCAGAGGGAGGGGACGAAGACCCAGTACTTC,TRBJ2-5,TRBD2,once,TRBV29-1
CAISEPGREQFF,TGTGCCATCAGTGAGCCGGGACGGGAGCAGTTCTTC,TRBJ2-1,NA,NA,TRBV10-3
CASSPRQGGTGELFF,TGTGCCAGTAGTCCCCGACAGGGTGGCACCGGGGAGCTGTTTTTT,TRBJ2-2,TRBD1,NA,TRBV19
CASSLTTGTGKAFF,TGTGCCAGCAGCTTGACAACCGGGACAGGGAAAGCTTTCTTT,TRBJ1-1,TRBD1,NA,TRBV7-2
CASSEGTATGELFF,TGCGCCAGCAGCGAGGGGACAGCCACCGGGGAGCTGTTTTTT,TRBJ2-2,TRBD1,NA,TRBV5-1
CASSLSGTGVLGGNTEAFF,TGTGCCAGCTCATTGTCCGGGACAGGGGTTTTGGGGGGGAACACTGAAGCTTTCTTT,TRBJ1-1,TRBD1,NA,TRBV18
CASSERGTSRSLQYF,TGTGCCAGCAGTGAACGTGGGACTAGCAGAAGTTTACAGTACTTC,TRBJ2-7,TRBD2,NA,TRBV6-1
CASSGGGTDTQYF,TGTGCCAGCAGCGGCGGGGGAACAGATACGCAGTATTTT,TRBJ2-3,TRBD2,NA,TRBV7-2
CASSLARDEETQYF,TGTGCCAGCAGCTTAGCCCGTGATGAGGAGACCCAGTACTTC,TRBJ2-5,NA,NA,TRBV7-9
CASRELGQGTAGYTF,TGTGCCAGCCGCGAACTGGGACAGGGAACAGCTGGCTACACCTTC,TRBJ1-2,TRBD1,NA,TRBV19
CAWSQQGGDSPLHF,TGTGCCTGGAGTCAACAGGGGGGGGACTCACCCCTCCACTTT,TRBJ1-6,TRBD1,NA,TRBV30
CASSYWTGLAGGYEQFF,TGTGCCAGCAGCTACTGGACAGGACTAGCGGGAGGGTATGAGCAGTTCTTC,TRBJ2-1,TRBD2,NA,TRBV5-6
CASSQIAPGTQYF,TGTGCCAGCAGCCAAATAGCACCGGGTACGCAGTATTTT,TRBJ2-3,NA,NA,TRBV14
CASTRTDRGVRPLYGYTF,TGTGCCAGTACTAGAACCGACAGGGGCGTAAGACCACTGTATGGCTACACCTTC,TRBJ1-2,TRBD1,NA,TRBV19
CASSFLVGTGADTQYF,TGCGCCAGCAGCTTTTTAGTCGGGACAGGGGCAGATACGCAGTATTTT,TRBJ2-3,TRBD1,NA,TRBV5-1
CASSFPSGGADTQYF,TGTGCCAGCAGCTTCCCTAGCGGGGGGGCAGATACGCAGTATTTT,TRBJ2-3,TRBD2,NA,TRBV7-2